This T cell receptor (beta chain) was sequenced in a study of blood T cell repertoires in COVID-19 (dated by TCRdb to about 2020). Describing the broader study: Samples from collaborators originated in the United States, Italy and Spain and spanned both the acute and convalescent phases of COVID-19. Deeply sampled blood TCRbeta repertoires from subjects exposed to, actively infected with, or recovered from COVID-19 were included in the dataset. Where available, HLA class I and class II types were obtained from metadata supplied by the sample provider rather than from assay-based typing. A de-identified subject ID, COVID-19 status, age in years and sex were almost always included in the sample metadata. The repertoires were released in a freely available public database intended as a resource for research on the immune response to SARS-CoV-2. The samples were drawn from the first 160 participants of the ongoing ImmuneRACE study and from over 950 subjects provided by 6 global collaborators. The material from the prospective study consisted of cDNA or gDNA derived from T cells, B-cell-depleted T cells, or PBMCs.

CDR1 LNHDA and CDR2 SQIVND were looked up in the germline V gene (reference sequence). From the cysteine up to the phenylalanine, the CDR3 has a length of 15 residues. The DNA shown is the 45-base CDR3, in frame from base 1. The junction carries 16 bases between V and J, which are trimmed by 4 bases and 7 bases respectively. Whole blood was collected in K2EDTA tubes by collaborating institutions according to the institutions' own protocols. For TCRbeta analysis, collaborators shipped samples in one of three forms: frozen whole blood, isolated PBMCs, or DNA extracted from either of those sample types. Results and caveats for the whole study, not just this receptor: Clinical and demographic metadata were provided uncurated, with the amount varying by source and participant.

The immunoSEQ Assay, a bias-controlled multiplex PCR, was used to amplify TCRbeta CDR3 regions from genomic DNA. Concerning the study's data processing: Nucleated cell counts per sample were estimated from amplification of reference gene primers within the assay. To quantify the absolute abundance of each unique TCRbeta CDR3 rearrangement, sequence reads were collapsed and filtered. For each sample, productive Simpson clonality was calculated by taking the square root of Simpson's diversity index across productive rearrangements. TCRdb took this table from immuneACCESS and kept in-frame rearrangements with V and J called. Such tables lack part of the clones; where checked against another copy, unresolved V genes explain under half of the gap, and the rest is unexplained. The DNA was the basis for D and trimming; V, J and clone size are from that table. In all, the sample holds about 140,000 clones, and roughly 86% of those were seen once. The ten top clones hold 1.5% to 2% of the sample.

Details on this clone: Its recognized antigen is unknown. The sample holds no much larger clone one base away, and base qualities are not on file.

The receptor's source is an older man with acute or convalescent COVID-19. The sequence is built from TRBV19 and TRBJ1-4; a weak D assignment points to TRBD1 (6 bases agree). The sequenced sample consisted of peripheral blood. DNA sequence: TGTGCCAGTAGTACCCTTCAGGGGAGAAGTGAAAAACTGTTTTTT. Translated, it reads CASSTLQGRSEKLFF.